This T cell receptor beta chain was sequenced in a study of blood T cell repertoires in COVID-19 (dated by TCRdb to 2019 to 2021). With respect to the entire study: Samples from collaborators originated in the United States, Italy and Spain and spanned both the acute and convalescent phases of COVID-19. HLA class I and class II types, where available, came from metadata supplied by the sample provider rather than from assay-based typing. The repertoires were released in a freely available public database meant as a resource for research on the immune response to SARS-CoV-2. The samples were drawn from two sources: the first 160 participants of the ongoing ImmuneRACE study, and approximately 1,300 subjects contributed by 6 global collaborators. Subjects who had been exposed to COVID-19, were actively infected with it, or had recovered from it provided the deeply sampled blood TCRbeta repertoires that made up the dataset. The sample metadata nearly always contained a de-identified subject ID, COVID-19 status, age in years and sex. The material from the prospective study consisted of cDNA or gDNA derived from T cells, B-cell-depleted T cells, or PBMCs.

V is shortened by 0 bases, J by 4 bases, and the region joining them spans 13 bases. From its cysteine to its phenylalanine, the CDR3 spans 16 amino acids. Only the CDR3 portion is preserved as DNA: 48 bases, with reading frame beginning at the first base. CDR1 KGHSH and CDR2 LQKENI are derived from the germline V gene. TCRbeta CDR3 regions were amplified from genomic DNA by means of the immunoSEQ Assay, a bias-controlled multiplex PCR. Concerning the study's data processing: Nucleated cell counts per sample were estimated from amplification of reference gene primers within the assay. To quantify the absolute abundance of each unique TCRbeta CDR3 rearrangement, sequence reads were collapsed and filtered. Productive Simpson clonality was computed per sample as the square root of Simpson's diversity index over productive rearrangements. What TCRdb holds here is the immuneACCESS table cut down to in-frame rearrangements. Part of the clones is not present; checked against another copy, under half of the missing clones reflect an unresolved V gene, and the others are unexplained. The DNA was the basis for D and trimming; V, J and clone size are from that table. The sample table holds more than 200,000 clones, of which around 87% were seen once. The biggest ten clones account for 5.2% of the sample.

One collaborating source in Seattle enrolled patients during active infection and followed them longitudinally through the course of disease. Each collaborating institution followed its own protocols to collect whole blood in K2EDTA tubes. For TCRbeta analysis, collaborator samples were shipped as frozen whole blood, as isolated PBMCs, or as DNA extracted from either sample type. As for this clone: Its antigen is currently not known. Base qualities are not at hand, and no much larger clone is one base apart.

What the research found in general, with its limitations: Clinical and demographic metadata were provided uncurated, with the amount varying by source and participant.

The sequence joins TRBV18 to TRBJ1-3; TRBD1 is perhaps the D gene, given 5 matching bases. Sequencing was carried out using peripheral blood. The clonotype was recovered from a woman aged 55-69 years with COVID-19, enrolled during active disease. The CDR3 is CASSPPGRGDGNTIYF. The DNA reads TGTGCCAGCTCACCACCGGGAAGGGGCGACGGAAACACCATATATTTT.